These T cell receptor beta chains were read from a single sample in a study of blood T cells in healthy people across ages. In TCRdb, the 5' RACE reads were re-called with MiXCR into one record per CDR3 protein. The data contain 1.5 million to 2 million distinct CDR3 sequences, about 30% of them singletons. The sequencing input was blood. The receptor source for this set is a woman under 40 in good health. The CDR3 runs from the conserved cysteine through the conserved F or W. A D gene is named only where the DNA matches it firmly. Clone size is given for some rows only: seen once, a few or many times, or a class if the clone is expanded.

j_call | cdr3_length | v_call | clone_size | d_call | cdr3_aa | cdr3_nt
TRBJ1-5 | 15 | TRBV20-1 | - | TRBD1 | CSARSGTGGAQPQHF | TGCAGTGCCCGATCCGGGACAGGGGGCGCTCAGCCCCAGCATTTT
TRBJ2-7 | 15 | TRBV29-1 | once | - | CSVERRRGRLPERYF | TGCAGCGTTGAACGGAGGAGGGGGCGCCTCCCCGAGCGGTACTTC
TRBJ2-5 | 14 | TRBV7-2 | few | TRBD2 | CASSARAGGETQYF | TGTGCCAGCAGCGCGCGAGCGGGAGGAGAGACCCAGTACTTC
TRBJ2-1 | 13 | TRBV29-1 | few | - | CSLEIADAGSRFF | TGCAGCCTTGAAATCGCGGATGCCGGGTCTCGGTTCTTC
TRBJ2-1 | 18 | TRBV20-1 | - | TRBD2 | CSARLREGRRATYNEQFF | TGCAGTGCTAGACTCCGGGAGGGCCGTAGAGCCACCTACAATGAGCAGTTCTTC
TRBJ2-7 | 11 | TRBV10-3 | few | - | CSISENYEQYF | TGTTCCATCAGTGAAAACTACGAGCAGTACTTC
TRBJ2-7 | 12 | TRBV3-1 | - | - | CASSQVNNEQYF | TGTGCCAGCAGCCAAGTTAACAATGAGCAGTACTTC
TRBJ2-3 | 13 | TRBV7-2 | many | TRBD1 | CASTLQGTDTQYF | TGTGCCAGCACCTTACAGGGGACAGATACGCAGTATTTT
TRBJ1-2 | 15 | TRBV16 | - | TRBD1 | CASSQLPGGKYGYTF | TGTGCCAGCAGCCAATTACCAGGGGGGAAGTATGGCTACACCTTC
TRBJ1-3 | 16 | TRBV12-3/TRBV12-4 | - | - | CASSLVPGVSGNTIYF | TGTGCCAGCAGTTTAGTACCGGGGGTCTCTGGAAACACCATATATTTT
TRBJ2-3 | 12 | TRBV6-6 | many | - | CASSPLLDTQYF | TGTGCCAGCAGTCCCTTATTGGATACGCAGTATTTT
TRBJ2-3 | 14 | TRBV20-1 | - | - | CSASIGGGTDTQYF | TGCAGTGCTAGTATTGGCGGGGGCACAGATACGCAGTATTTT
TRBJ1-5 | 16 | TRBV27 | many | TRBD1 | CASSLYQTGGNQPQHF | TGTGCCAGCAGTTTATATCAGACAGGGGGCAATCAGCCCCAGCATTTT
TRBJ2-5 | 14 | TRBV28 | many | TRBD1 | CASTPDRAQETQYF | TGTGCCAGCACCCCCGACAGGGCCCAAGAGACCCAGTACTTC
TRBJ1-2 | 13 | TRBV6-1 | few | - | CASSESGRYGYTF | TGTGCCAGCAGTGAATCAGGGCGTTATGGCTACACCTTC
TRBJ2-3 | 18 | TRBV30 | - | TRBD1 | CAWSVTVYAGGKSDTQYF | TGTGCCTGGAGTGTAACGGTTTATGCAGGGGGCAAATCAGATACGCAGTATTTT
TRBJ2-5 | 15 | TRBV5-1 | - | - | CASSSQSPAQETQYF | TGCGCCAGCAGCTCCCAGTCCCCGGCCCAAGAGACCCAGTACTTC
TRBJ2-1 | 18 | TRBV5-1 | few | TRBD2 | CASSRLAGGDPGYNEQFF | TGCGCCAGCAGCCGACTAGCGGGGGGGGATCCGGGGTACAATGAGCAGTTCTTC
TRBJ2-4 | 15 | TRBV6-1 | - | TRBD1 | CASSRDRADKNIQYF | TGTGCCAGCAGTCGGGACAGGGCCGACAAAAACATTCAGTACTTC
TRBJ1-4 | 15 | TRBV5-1 | few | TRBD1 | CASSPQGIVGEKLFF | TGCGCCAGCAGCCCACAGGGGATAGTAGGAGAAAAACTGTTTTTT
TRBJ2-1 | 14 | TRBV2 | - | TRBD2 | CASLPGLAGKEQFF | TGTGCCAGCCTGCCGGGACTAGCGGGGAAGGAGCAGTTCTTC
TRBJ1-4 | 14 | TRBV4-1 | few | - | CASSPVEGNEKLFF | TGCGCCAGCAGTCCCGTGGAGGGGAATGAAAAACTGTTTTTT
TRBJ2-6 | 20 | TRBV7-8 | - | TRBD1 | CASSFTPGQQAVAGANVLTF | TGTGCCAGCAGCTTTACACCGGGACAGCAGGCAGTGGCGGGGGCCAACGTCCTGACTTTC
TRBJ2-1 | 11 | TRBV20-1 | - | - | CSATGPPGQFF | TGCAGTGCTACGGGCCCGCCGGGGCAGTTCTTC
TRBJ1-5 | 16 | TRBV5-5 | - | TRBD1 | CASSLVGQPSVQPQHF | TGTGCCAGCAGCTTGGTGGGACAGCCCTCCGTTCAGCCCCAGCATTTT
TRBJ2-7 | 13 | TRBV2 | few | TRBD1 | CASGPGQGNEQYF | TGTGCCAGCGGGCCGGGACAGGGGAACGAGCAGTACTTC
TRBJ2-1 | 14 | TRBV5-1 | - | - | CASSSANSNNEQFF | TGCGCCAGCAGCTCGGCCAACAGCAACAATGAGCAGTTCTTC
TRBJ2-7 | 17 | TRBV4-3 | many | TRBD2 | CASSQVIVSGSPYEQYF | TGCGCCAGCAGCCAAGTTATCGTTAGCGGGAGTCCCTACGAGCAGTACTTC
TRBJ1-2 | 14 | TRBV5-1 | few | - | CASSETGGIYGYTF | TGCGCCAGCAGCGAGACGGGGGGGATCTATGGCTACACCTTC
TRBJ1-2 | 17 | TRBV5-1 | - | TRBD1 | CASSLDGTGGIEGGYTF | TGCGCCAGCAGCTTGGACGGGACAGGGGGGATAGAGGGTGGCTACACCTTC
TRBJ2-1 | 14 | TRBV9 | many | - | CASSVTGFTDEQFF | TGTGCCAGCAGCGTCACAGGGTTTACGGATGAGCAGTTCTTC
TRBJ2-3 | 17 | TRBV7-9 | - | TRBD2 | CASSLRLAGGRTDTQYF | TGTGCCAGCAGCTTAAGACTAGCGGGGGGCCGCACAGATACGCAGTATTTT
TRBJ1-5 | 14 | TRBV20-1 | many | - | CSARDGSYDQPQHF | TGCAGTGCTAGAGATGGCAGTTACGATCAGCCCCAGCATTTT
TRBJ2-3 | 14 | TRBV20-1 | - | - | CSARDLFEGDTQYF | TGCAGTGCTAGAGATCTATTCGAGGGAGATACGCAGTATTTT
TRBJ1-5 | 15 | TRBV10-3 | many | - | CAISEEQPSNQPQHF | TGTGCCATCAGTGAGGAGCAGCCTAGCAATCAGCCCCAGCATTTT
TRBJ2-3 | 19 | TRBV4-3 | many | TRBD2 | CASSQNPGLAGGVVDTQYF | TGCGCCAGCAGCCAGAATCCGGGACTAGCGGGAGGAGTTGTAGATACGCAGTATTTT
TRBJ2-7 | 14 | TRBV5-1 | few | TRBD2 | CACNSGGATYEQYF | TGCGCCTGCAATAGCGGGGGGGCCACCTACGAGCAGTACTTC
TRBJ2-3 | 14 | TRBV20-1 | - | TRBD2 | CSARVASGTDTQYF | TGCAGTGCTAGGGTGGCTAGCGGGACAGATACGCAGTATTTT
TRBJ2-3 | 15 | TRBV18 | - | TRBD1 | CASSPGDRYTDTQYF | TGTGCCAGCTCACCAGGGGACAGGTACACAGATACGCAGTATTTT
TRBJ2-1 | 13 | TRBV9 | - | - | CASSPQGFGEQFF | TGTGCCAGCAGCCCTCAGGGCTTCGGTGAGCAGTTCTTC